The 5 T cell receptor beta chains given below trace back to one sample, sequenced in a study of T-cell memory formation after mild COVID-19. TCRdb called the 5' RACE reads again in MiXCR, with one record for every CDR3 protein. Of about 120,000 distinct CDR3 sequences listed, 15% to 20% were seen once; the top ten hold around 13%. Material: PBMCs or a T cell subset sorted from them (not recorded which). All receptors come from an adult woman who had mild COVID-19 (a few samples of this study predate the infection). Cell type and time point are not known.

The V gene is TRBV12-3 or TRBV12-4, the J gene TRBJ2-2, with D uncertain. CDR3 length equals 17 residues. V was cut by 6 bases and J by 1 base, with 18 bases left in between. The CDR3 sequence is CASRTRLSLLNTGELFF. CDR3 DNA: TGTGCCAGCAGGACCCGACTCTCTCTACTGAACACCGGGGAGCTGTTTTTT.

The chain recombines TRBV3-1 with TRBJ2-1; TRBD2 aligns across 8 bases. The CDR3 sequence is 17 residues long. CDR1 and CDR2 (germline): LGHDT, YNNKEL (reference sequence). J lost 3 bases, V lost 0 bases, and 7 bases had no gene match. The CDR3 nucleotides read TGTGCCAGCAGCCAAGATAGCCAGCGGGAGTTCTACAATGAGCAGTTCTTC. Translating it yields CASSQDSQREFYNEQFF.

J is TRBJ1-2 and V is TRBV5-6; no definite D call. CDR3 length: 16 residues. Trimming removed 6 bases from V and 0 bases from J, with 18 bases in between. Per the germline V gene, CDR1 is SGHDT and CDR2 is YYEEEE. In DNA, the CDR3 is TGTGCCAGCACCGGACTGCGGTCTCGGGCTAACTATGGCTACACCTTC. Its translation: CASTGLRSRANYGYTF.

The rearrangement links TRBV6-6 to TRBJ2-1, with D tentatively TRBD2 (6 bases). Germline loops: CDR1 MNHNY, CDR2 SVGAGI (reference sequence). This CDR3 has 12 amino acids. The ends were cut back, 6 bases at V and 9 bases at J, with 12 bases in the middle. Written as DNA, the CDR3 is TGTGCCAGCAGCAGACCCGGGAGTGAGCAGTTCTTC. Translation: CASSRPGSEQFF.

Only a few counts were recorded for this clonotype. In DNA form, the CDR3 reads TGTGCCAGCATGGGACTAACTAACTATGGCTACACCTTC. It codes for CASMGLTNYGYTF. The chain employs TRBV7-8 and TRBJ1-2; tentatively, D is TRBD1 (5 bases). CDR3 length: 13 amino acids. The V end was cut by 7 bases, the J end by 0 bases, with 9 bases between. Germline assignment: CDR1 SGHVS and CDR2 FQNEAQ.